The 21 T cell receptor beta chains reported below all come from one sample, sequenced in a study of Ad26.COV2.S vaccination and SARS-CoV-2 variants. Sample treatment: around 19 received Ad26.COV2.S at low or high dose, single or two shots; 5 received placebo; per-sample allocation not given. The samples date from day 63 after the first vaccine or placebo injection. TCRdb's table, derived via immunoSEQ multiplex PCR, lists solely in-frame clones and lacks some. The table includes roughly 500,000 clones, around 88% detected once. The input for sequencing was peripheral blood, taken in a trial of Ad26.COV2.S vaccine versus placebo. Receptor source: a person between 18 and 65 years old who received the Ad26.COV2.S COVID-19 vaccine or a placebo.

V and J are TRBV9 and TRBJ2-3, with 9 bases matching TRBD2. The V gene end was trimmed by 0 bases and the J gene end by 8 bases; junction bases not matched to a gene: 10. The CDR3 runs 16 residues. Per the germline V gene, CDR1 is SGDLS and CDR2 is YYNGEE. DNA for the CDR3: TGTGCCAGCAGCGTAGAGTCTAGCGGGAAATTTGGTACGCAGTATTTT. This codes for CASSVESSGKFGTQYF.

The genes are TRBV30 and TRBJ1-1; unclear D gene. The germline CDR1 and CDR2 sequences are GTSNPN and SVGIG (reference sequence). This CDR3 is 11 amino acids long. Trimming took off 3 bases at V and 5 bases at J, with 7 bases between the two ends. CDR3 DNA: TGTGCCTGGAGGTCGGGGACTGAAGCTTTCTTT. Protein sequence: CAWRSGTEAFF.

This clone was seen a single time. V and J are TRBV5-6 and TRBJ2-7; D remains ambiguous. In germline, CDR1 is SGHDT, CDR2 YYEEEE. The CDR3 runs to 14 residues. The germline V and J ends were trimmed by 3 bases and 2 bases, with 12 bases remaining between them. CDR3 sequence: CASSWQATPYEQYF. The CDR3 region has the DNA TGTGCCAGCAGCTGGCAGGCGACACCCTACGAGCAGTACTTC.

The rearrangement joins TRBV25-1 to TRBJ2-3, with 10 bases aligning to TRBD2. Germline trimming cut 7 bases from V and 3 bases from J; bases unmatched to any gene: 10. CDR1 is MGHDK, CDR2 SYGVNS, per germline. The CDR3 runs to 16 residues. CDR3 nucleotides: TGTGCCAGCACACCCTCAGAGCGGGGGGGGACAGATACGCAGTATTTT. Translated, it gives CASTPSERGGTDTQYF. The full variable domain, in which reference TRBV25-1 and TRBJ2-3 provide the parts outside the CDR3, is EADIYQTPRYLVIGTGKKITLECSQTMGHDKMYWYQQDPGMELHLIHYSYGVNSTEKGDLSSESTVSRIRTEHFPLTLESARPSHTSQYLCASTPSERGGTDTQYFGPGTRLTVL.

The chain couples TRBV2 to TRBJ2-1; D is unclear. CDR3 length equals 16 residues. V was shortened by 4 bases and J by 0 bases, with 13 bases between the two germline ends. Germline CDR1 reads SNHLY; CDR2 reads FYNNEI. The CDR3 DNA is TGTGCCAGCAGTGTTGAGGCGTGGAGCTCCTACAATGAGCAGTTCTTC. It codes for CASSVEAWSSYNEQFF. Together with reference TRBV2 and TRBJ2-1, the CDR3 gives the full variable domain: EPEVTQTPSHQVTQMGQEVILRCVPISNHLYFYWYRQILGQKVEFLVSFYNNEISEKSEIFDDQFSVERPDGSNFTLKIRSTKLEDSAMYFCASSVEAWSSYNEQFFGPGTRLTVL.

V and J are TRBV6-6 and TRBJ2-1; 7 bases agree with TRBD1. The CDR3 spans 15 residues. Germline CDR1 MNHNY, CDR2 SVGAGI (reference sequence). Trimming at V came to 5 bases and at J to 8 bases, leaving 12 bases not matched to a gene. CDR3 protein: CASSTGTAGSDEQFF. The CDR3 nucleotides are TGTGCCAGCAGTACCGGGACAGCCGGCAGCGATGAGCAGTTCTTC.

V is TRBV15 and J is TRBJ2-7; 9 nucleotides line up with TRBD1. The CDR3 contains 15 residues. V was pared by 0 bases and J by 4 bases, with 4 bases of the junction left unmatched. The V gene's germline CDR1 is LNHNV and CDR2 YYDKDF (reference sequence). The CDR3 here is CATSRDLTGGYEQYF. CDR3 coding DNA: TGTGCCACCAGCAGAGATTTGACAGGGGGGTACGAGCAGTACTTC. Complete variable domain (other parts from reference TRBV15 and TRBJ2-7): DAMVIQNPRYQVTQFGKPVTLSCSQTLNHNVMYWYQQKSSQAPKLLFHYYDKDFNNEADTPDNFQSRRPNTSFCFLDIRSPGLGDTAMYLCATSRDLTGGYEQYFGPGTRLTVT.

The chain joins TRBV6-5 to TRBJ2-1; possible D gene TRBD1, 7 bases. The V gene's germline CDR1 is MNHEY and CDR2 SVGAGI. The V gene lost 6 bases and the J gene lost 5 bases, with 17 bases spanning the gap. This CDR3 is 15 amino acids long. The CDR3 protein is CASSARPGGHNEQFF. In DNA, the CDR3 is TGTGCCAGCAGCGCTAGGCCAGGGGGGCACAATGAGCAGTTCTTC.

The chain employs TRBV12-3 or TRBV12-4 and TRBJ2-1, with TRBD1 as a possible D gene (6 bases). V was shortened by 6 bases and J by 10 bases, with 16 bases between the two germline ends. CDR3 length: 13 residues. The CDR3 here is CASRRTGIFEQFF. The CDR3 DNA sequence: TGTGCCAGCAGAAGAACAGGGATTTTCGAGCAGTTCTTC.

The rearrangement links TRBV4-1 to TRBJ1-1, with D maybe TRBD1 (5 bases). Germline V gene data show CDR1 as MGHRA and CDR2 as YSYEKL. V gave up 1 base and J gave up 11 bases, with 11 bases separating them. The CDR3 is 12 amino acids. CDR3: CASSQGAGPAFF. CDR3 DNA sequence: TGCGCCAGCAGCCAAGGTGCGGGGCCTGCTTTCTTT.

The chain combines TRBV5-4 with TRBJ2-7, with 13 nucleotides matching TRBD2. This CDR3 is built from 16 residues. J was trimmed by 6 bases and V by 3 bases; bases with no gene match: 9. CDR1 and CDR2 (germline): SGHNT, YYREEE (reference sequence). Here the CDR3 DNA reads TGTGCCAGCAGCTACAAACTAGCGGGAGGGCCTGGCGAGCAGTACTTC. It translates to CASSYKLAGGPGEQYF.

The genes are TRBV7-6 and TRBJ2-1; D is undetermined. This CDR3 comprises 15 residues. Deletions cut 5 bases from V and 0 bases from J, with 11 bases between. The germline CDR1 and CDR2 sequences are SGHVS and FNYEAQ. The CDR3 here is CASSRTESSYNEQFF. As DNA, the CDR3 is TGTGCCAGCAGCCGGACCGAGAGCTCCTACAATGAGCAGTTCTTC.

DNA of the CDR3: TGTGCTAGTGGTTTGGCCAAGGGGGGTTTATGGACCGACTATGGCTACACCTTC. Its protein is CASGLAKGGLWTDYGYTF. The rearrangement joins TRBV12-5 to TRBJ1-2; possible D gene TRBD1, 6 bases. The CDR3 has 18 residues. Germline values: CDR1 LGHNT, CDR2 FRNRAP. V gave up 1 base and J gave up 3 bases, with 21 bases separating them.

V usage is TRBV19 and J usage is TRBJ2-3, with a possible D match to TRBD1 (5 bases). V lost 8 bases and J 4 bases, leaving 16 bases between the germline ends. CDR1 LNHDA and CDR2 SQIVND come from the germline V gene (reference sequence). CDR3 length: 14 residues. The CDR3, as DNA: TGTGCCAGTTCTGGCCAGGGATATTCAGATACGCAGTATTTT. Translation gives CASSGQGYSDTQYF.

The J gene is TRBJ2-6, the V gene TRBV2; the D call may be TRBD1 or TRBD2 (6 bases each). V was trimmed by 8 bases and J by 0 bases, leaving 17 bases between them. The CDR3 extends over 17 amino acids. CDR1 is SNHLY and CDR2 is FYNNEI in the germline V gene. CDR3 amino acids: CASRRGPQGSGANVLTF. In nucleotides, the CDR3 is TGTGCCAGCCGGAGGGGACCACAGGGCTCTGGGGCCAACGTCCTGACTTTC.

This chain joins TRBV20-1 and TRBJ2-1; D is unclear. This CDR3 comprises 16 residues. V shed 3 bases and J shed 0 bases, with 15 bases lying between them. The germline gives CDR1 DFQATT, CDR2 SNEGSKA (reference sequence). CDR3 sequence reads: CSASRPVPFSYNEQFF. CDR3 in DNA: TGCAGTGCTAGTAGGCCAGTTCCCTTCTCCTACAATGAGCAGTTCTTC.

The V and J genes are TRBV7-2 and TRBJ2-7, with unresolved D. CDR1 is SGHTA, CDR2 FQGNSA, per germline. The CDR3 has 13 residues. Trimming pared 2 bases from V and 6 bases from J, leaving 11 bases between. In DNA form, the CDR3 reads TGTGCCAGCAGCTTAAAATCCTGGGGCGAGCAGTACTTC. Translated: CASSLKSWGEQYF.

The rearrangement joins TRBV2 to TRBJ1-5; D not resolved. The CDR3 length is 14 residues. Trimming shortened V by 7 bases and J by 6 bases, and 16 bases separated the two germline ends. CDR1 and CDR2 (germline): SNHLY, FYNNEI. This CDR3 reads CASIRDPGVQPQHF. CDR3 coding DNA: TGTGCCAGCATTCGGGATCCCGGGGTTCAGCCCCAGCATTTT.

V and J are TRBV5-5 and TRBJ1-2; no firm D call. Trimming left V 0 bases short and J 8 bases short, with 11 bases between. CDR1 and CDR2 (germline): SGHKS, YYEKEE (reference sequence). There are 13 residues in the CDR3. Written as DNA, the CDR3 is TGTGCCAGCAGCTTGGGAGCCTGGGAAGGCTACACCTTC. Translating it yields CASSLGAWEGYTF.

J is TRBJ2-1 and V is TRBV10-3, with TRBD2 as a possible D gene (5 bases). V dropped 2 bases and J dropped 15 bases, with 20 bases sitting between them. Germline CDR1 is ENHRY and CDR2 is SYGVKD. This CDR3 region has 14 residues. The CDR3 is CAISEASRVGEWFF. The CDR3 DNA is TGTGCCATCAGTGAGGCCTCCAGAGTCGGGGAGTGGTTCTTC.

The CDR3 coding sequence is TGTGCCTGGAGTGCTCTCAGGGGTGCTTCAGGCTACACCTTC. Protein sequence: CAWSALRGASGYTF. V is TRBV30 and J is TRBJ1-2; the D gene is possibly TRBD1 (6 bases). CDR3 length: 14 residues. Germline CDR1 is GTSNPN and CDR2 is SVGIG (reference sequence). V lost 1 base and J 8 bases, leaving 17 bases between the germline ends.